Judged by abundance, the clone carrying this TCR delta chain is medium-sized (0.01 to 0.1%). A single base is all that separates this from a far larger clone, so a read error is likely. Additional DNA sequences in this sample encode the identical CDR3. These data are taken from a study of gamma-delta chains in newborns, infants, children. Looking at the study overall: Microbial exposure reportedly drives polyclonal innate γδ T cell expansion after birth.

TCRdb re-identified clones in the reads via CATT. The sample has about 1,500 delta-chain clones, roughly 1.1% seen once. The CDR3 consists of 15 residues. CDR1 is GEAIGNYY, CDR2 EKD, per germline. This receptor was identified in a child who was a newborn, infant or young child, either healthy, febrile or measles-vaccinated (not recorded which). The chain combines TRDV2 with TRDJ1; weak D call: TRDD3 (5 bases). Sequencing was carried out using blood. The CDR3 nucleotides read TGTGCCTGCGACACTCTGGGCCCGAACACCGATAAACTCATCTTT. It is translated as CACDTLGPNTDKLIF.